This is a list of T cell receptor beta chains from one sample in a study of CD8 T cells in ankylosing spondylitis. One entry per CDR3 protein, called by TCRdb with MiXCR from the 5' RACE reads. The table records about 240,000 distinct CDR3 sequences, roughly 8.2% of them present only once. Sample: blood, either unsorted or a sorted T cell fraction (not recorded which). These receptors were collected from a female donor with ankylosing spondylitis or in good health (not recorded which). Each CDR3 is given with its conserved first and last residue. Fields, in order: clone size, J gene, V gene, D gene, CDR3 protein, CDR3 DNA. The D gene is left open where the match is weak. Expanded clones get a size class; other rows say once, few or many, or leave the size out.

abundance: many
j_gene: TRBJ1-5
v_gene: TRBV20-1
d_gene: .
CDR3aa: CSAEGPHQPQHF
CDR3nt: TGCAGTGCTGAAGGCCCGCATCAGCCCCAGCATTTT

abundance: few
j_gene: TRBJ2-5
v_gene: TRBV2
d_gene: .
CDR3aa: CASTGGVETQYF
CDR3nt: TGTGCCAGCACCGGAGGGGTGGAGACCCAGTACTTC

abundance: many
j_gene: TRBJ2-1
v_gene: TRBV5-6
d_gene: .
CDR3aa: CASASANEQFF
CDR3nt: TGTGCCAGTGCATCCGCTAATGAGCAGTTCTTC

abundance: few
j_gene: TRBJ2-2
v_gene: TRBV6-1
d_gene: TRBD2
CDR3aa: CASSPTSGRAGGGELFF
CDR3nt: TGTGCCAGCAGTCCCACTAGCGGGAGGGCCGGGGGCGGGGAGCTGTTTTTT

abundance: many
j_gene: TRBJ2-2
v_gene: TRBV20-1
d_gene: .
CDR3aa: CSARERGLNTGELFF
CDR3nt: TGCAGTGCTAGAGAACGGGGGCTAAACACCGGGGAGCTGTTTTTT

abundance: .
j_gene: TRBJ2-1
v_gene: TRBV29-1
d_gene: .
CDR3aa: CSVEGGVEGAYNEQFF
CDR3nt: TGCAGCGTTGAAGGGGGGGTGGAGGGGGCATACAATGAGCAGTTCTTC

abundance: .
j_gene: TRBJ2-1
v_gene: TRBV11-2
d_gene: .
CDR3aa: CASSPGTGSSYNEQFF
CDR3nt: TGTGCCAGCAGCCCCGGGACGGGCAGCTCCTACAATGAGCAGTTCTTC

abundance: many
j_gene: TRBJ1-6
v_gene: TRBV12-3/TRBV12-4
d_gene: .
CDR3aa: CASSFKGSDSPLHF
CDR3nt: TGTGCCAGCAGTTTTAAGGGGAGTGATTCACCCCTCCACTTT

abundance: many
j_gene: TRBJ2-1
v_gene: TRBV20-1
d_gene: TRBD2
CDR3aa: CSARGPAGGPGEQFF
CDR3nt: TGCAGTGCTAGAGGACCAGCGGGAGGGCCGGGTGAGCAGTTCTTC

abundance: many
j_gene: TRBJ2-1
v_gene: TRBV11-2
d_gene: TRBD2
CDR3aa: CASSPGAGARYNEQFF
CDR3nt: TGTGCCAGCAGTCCGGGCGCGGGAGCCCGCTACAATGAGCAGTTCTTC

abundance: many
j_gene: TRBJ2-1
v_gene: TRBV2
d_gene: TRBD2
CDR3aa: CASSPGTSGEIREQFF
CDR3nt: TGTGCCAGCAGTCCAGGGACTAGCGGGGAGATAAGGGAGCAGTTCTTC

abundance: many
j_gene: TRBJ2-7
v_gene: TRBV29-1
d_gene: .
CDR3aa: CSVEDDTYEQYF
CDR3nt: TGCAGCGTTGAAGATGATACCTACGAGCAGTACTTC

abundance: many
j_gene: TRBJ2-2
v_gene: TRBV20-1
d_gene: .
CDR3aa: CSAAFSGGNTGELFF
CDR3nt: TGCAGTGCTGCTTTTAGCGGAGGCAACACCGGGGAGCTGTTTTTT

abundance: many
j_gene: TRBJ1-2
v_gene: TRBV6-5
d_gene: TRBD1
CDR3aa: CASSYGTDNYGYTF
CDR3nt: TGTGCCAGCAGTTACGGGACAGATAACTATGGCTACACCTTC

abundance: many
j_gene: TRBJ2-7
v_gene: TRBV7-2
d_gene: .
CDR3aa: CASSLGPAVLGSYEQYF
CDR3nt: TGTGCCAGCAGCTTAGGTCCGGCAGTCCTAGGCTCCTACGAGCAGTACTTC

abundance: many
j_gene: TRBJ2-2
v_gene: TRBV11-2
d_gene: TRBD2
CDR3aa: CASSRIAGGPTTGELFF
CDR3nt: TGTGCCAGCAGCCGTATAGCGGGAGGGCCAACCACCGGGGAGCTGTTTTTT

abundance: .
j_gene: TRBJ1-4
v_gene: TRBV6-6
d_gene: .
CDR3aa: CASSQAKAGKLFF
CDR3nt: TGTGCCAGCAGTCAGGCAAAAGCAGGAAAACTGTTTTTT

abundance: many
j_gene: TRBJ2-3
v_gene: TRBV28
d_gene: .
CDR3aa: CASSQSGHSTDTQYF
CDR3nt: TGTGCCAGCAGCCAATCTGGACATAGCACAGATACGCAGTATTTT

abundance: many
j_gene: TRBJ2-1
v_gene: TRBV10-3
d_gene: TRBD2
CDR3aa: CAISEIGRLAGTYNEQFF
CDR3nt: TGTGCCATCAGTGAGATCGGGCGGCTAGCGGGAACTTACAATGAGCAGTTCTTC

abundance: many
j_gene: TRBJ2-7
v_gene: TRBV7-6
d_gene: .
CDR3aa: CASSTTAGTGTREQYF
CDR3nt: TGTGCCAGCAGCACCACCGCCGGGACAGGGACTAGGGAGCAGTACTTC

abundance: many
j_gene: TRBJ2-7
v_gene: TRBV9
d_gene: .
CDR3aa: CASSVEGEAYEQYF
CDR3nt: TGTGCCAGCAGCGTAGAGGGAGAAGCCTACGAGCAGTACTTC

abundance: few
j_gene: TRBJ2-7
v_gene: TRBV3-1
d_gene: .
CDR3aa: CASSQGMGGGQYF
CDR3nt: TGTGCCAGCAGCCAAGGAATGGGGGGCGGGCAGTACTTC

abundance: .
j_gene: TRBJ1-4
v_gene: TRBV12-3/TRBV12-4
d_gene: .
CDR3aa: CASSFERTPNAKLFF
CDR3nt: TGTGCCAGCAGTTTTGAACGGACACCTAATGCAAAACTGTTTTTT

abundance: many
j_gene: TRBJ2-5
v_gene: TRBV29-1
d_gene: TRBD1
CDR3aa: CSGGRGQETQYF
CDR3nt: TGCAGCGGGGGCAGGGGGCAAGAGACCCAGTACTTC

abundance: many
j_gene: TRBJ2-1
v_gene: TRBV11-3
d_gene: .
CDR3aa: CASSITGINEQFF
CDR3nt: TGTGCCAGCAGCATTACAGGAATCAATGAGCAGTTCTTC

abundance: few
j_gene: TRBJ1-2
v_gene: TRBV6-1
d_gene: .
CDR3aa: CASSRGRVNYGYTF
CDR3nt: TGTGCCAGCAGCCGCGGACGGGTTAACTATGGCTACACCTTC

abundance: many
j_gene: TRBJ2-3
v_gene: TRBV7-3
d_gene: TRBD2
CDR3aa: CASSLGLAADTQYF
CDR3nt: TGTGCCAGCAGCCTCGGACTAGCGGCGGATACGCAGTATTTT

abundance: many
j_gene: TRBJ2-7
v_gene: TRBV20-1
d_gene: .
CDR3aa: CSARAERKIYEQYF
CDR3nt: TGCAGTGCTAGAGCCGAGCGGAAGATCTACGAGCAGTACTTC

abundance: many
j_gene: TRBJ2-7
v_gene: TRBV12-3/TRBV12-4
d_gene: .
CDR3aa: CASSFGVEQYF
CDR3nt: TGTGCCAGCAGTTTCGGGGTAGAGCAGTACTTC

abundance: many
j_gene: TRBJ2-3
v_gene: TRBV29-1
d_gene: .
CDR3aa: CSGGQGTDTQYF
CDR3nt: TGCAGCGGGGGGCAGGGCACAGATACGCAGTATTTT

abundance: few
j_gene: TRBJ2-2
v_gene: TRBV6-5
d_gene: .
CDR3aa: CASSLLFSTRMGPGELFF
CDR3nt: TGTGCCAGCAGTTTACTGTTCTCGACTAGAATGGGGCCCGGGGAGCTGTTTTTT

abundance: many
j_gene: TRBJ2-5
v_gene: TRBV20-1
d_gene: .
CDR3aa: CSALTQGRVTQYF
CDR3nt: TGCAGTGCCCTTACACAGGGAAGAGTGACCCAGTACTTC

abundance: many
j_gene: TRBJ2-1
v_gene: TRBV2
d_gene: TRBD1
CDR3aa: CASSENRGYNEQFF
CDR3nt: TGTGCCAGCAGTGAAAACAGGGGATACAATGAGCAGTTCTTC

abundance: .
j_gene: TRBJ1-2
v_gene: TRBV18
d_gene: .
CDR3aa: CASSGYEGYGYTF
CDR3nt: TGTGCCAGCTCAGGGTACGAGGGTTATGGCTACACCTTC

abundance: many
j_gene: TRBJ2-7
v_gene: TRBV6-5
d_gene: TRBD1
CDR3aa: CASSFRQGAYEQYF
CDR3nt: TGTGCCAGCAGTTTTCGACAGGGAGCCTACGAGCAGTACTTC

abundance: many
j_gene: TRBJ2-1
v_gene: TRBV12-3/TRBV12-4
d_gene: TRBD2
CDR3aa: CASSSGGLAGTYNEQFF
CDR3nt: TGTGCCAGCAGTTCGGGGGGACTAGCGGGAACCTACAATGAGCAGTTCTTC

abundance: many
j_gene: TRBJ2-5
v_gene: TRBV7-2
d_gene: .
CDR3aa: CASSLTLPRRQETQYF
CDR3nt: TGTGCCAGCAGCCTCACCCTGCCCAGAAGGCAAGAGACCCAGTACTTC

abundance: .
j_gene: TRBJ2-7
v_gene: TRBV7-2
d_gene: TRBD1
CDR3aa: CASSSWDRGSYEQYF
CDR3nt: TGTGCCAGCAGCTCCTGGGACAGGGGGTCCTACGAGCAGTACTTC

abundance: many
j_gene: TRBJ2-5
v_gene: TRBV20-1
d_gene: .
CDR3aa: CSALRGQETQYF
CDR3nt: TGCAGTGCTCTAAGGGGACAAGAGACCCAGTACTTC

abundance: many
j_gene: TRBJ2-5
v_gene: TRBV10-3
d_gene: .
CDR3aa: CAISESLLVQYF
CDR3nt: TGTGCCATCAGTGAGTCGTTGCTAGTCCAGTACTTC

abundance: many
j_gene: TRBJ2-1
v_gene: TRBV29-1
d_gene: .
CDR3aa: CSGGRGHNEQFF
CDR3nt: TGCAGCGGAGGGCGAGGCCACAATGAGCAGTTCTTC

abundance: many
j_gene: TRBJ2-7
v_gene: TRBV6-6
d_gene: .
CDR3aa: CASSPRSINEQYF
CDR3nt: TGTGCCAGCAGTCCCCGGTCGATTAACGAGCAGTACTTC

abundance: many
j_gene: TRBJ2-1
v_gene: TRBV20-1
d_gene: TRBD2
CDR3aa: CSARPSRLAVRSHEQFF
CDR3nt: TGCAGTGCTAGACCTTCCAGACTAGCGGTAAGAAGCCATGAGCAGTTCTTC

abundance: many
j_gene: TRBJ1-4
v_gene: TRBV29-1
d_gene: .
CDR3aa: CSVGGAHNEKLFF
CDR3nt: TGCAGCGTTGGCGGGGCCCACAATGAAAAACTGTTTTTT

abundance: many
j_gene: TRBJ1-1
v_gene: TRBV29-1
d_gene: .
CDR3aa: CSVDGQTNTEAFF
CDR3nt: TGCAGCGTCGACGGTCAGACGAACACTGAAGCTTTCTTT

abundance: many
j_gene: TRBJ2-7
v_gene: TRBV4-3
d_gene: .
CDR3aa: CASSQAITAYEQYF
CDR3nt: TGCGCCAGCAGCCAAGCGATAACAGCCTACGAGCAGTACTTC

abundance: many
j_gene: TRBJ2-3
v_gene: TRBV12-3/TRBV12-4
d_gene: TRBD1
CDR3aa: CASSPSTGSDTQYF
CDR3nt: TGTGCCAGCAGTCCGTCGACAGGGTCAGATACGCAGTATTTT

abundance: .
j_gene: TRBJ2-3
v_gene: TRBV2
d_gene: .
CDR3aa: CASSENLADTQYF
CDR3nt: TGTGCCAGCAGTGAGAACTTGGCAGATACGCAGTATTTT

abundance: many
j_gene: TRBJ2-2
v_gene: TRBV9
d_gene: .
CDR3aa: CASSVEGGLNTGELFF
CDR3nt: TGTGCCAGCAGCGTAGAAGGCGGGTTGAACACCGGGGAGCTGTTTTTT

abundance: .
j_gene: TRBJ2-7
v_gene: TRBV14
d_gene: TRBD1
CDR3aa: CASSQDGQGIYEQYF
CDR3nt: TGTGCCAGCAGCCAAGACGGACAGGGAATCTACGAGCAGTACTTC

abundance: many
j_gene: TRBJ2-7
v_gene: TRBV20-1
d_gene: TRBD2
CDR3aa: CSALRSGRAYEQYF
CDR3nt: TGCAGTGCCCTAAGGAGCGGGAGGGCCTACGAGCAGTACTTC

abundance: many
j_gene: TRBJ1-3
v_gene: TRBV6-1
d_gene: TRBD1
CDR3aa: CASSRGQSSGNTIYF
CDR3nt: TGTGCCAGCAGTAGGGGACAGAGCTCTGGAAACACCATATATTTT

abundance: many
j_gene: TRBJ2-5
v_gene: TRBV5-1
d_gene: .
CDR3aa: CASSAGPRETQYF
CDR3nt: TGCGCCAGCAGCGCGGGACCGCGGGAGACCCAGTACTTC

abundance: many
j_gene: TRBJ1-4
v_gene: TRBV20-1
d_gene: TRBD1
CDR3aa: CSATPDRGIEKLFF
CDR3nt: TGCAGTGCTACGCCGGACAGGGGAATCGAAAAACTGTTTTTT

abundance: many
j_gene: TRBJ1-3
v_gene: TRBV11-2
d_gene: .
CDR3aa: CASSLHGGRTVSGNTIYF
CDR3nt: TGTGCCAGCAGCTTACACGGCGGACGGACCGTCTCTGGAAACACCATATATTTT

abundance: many
j_gene: TRBJ2-7
v_gene: TRBV4-3
d_gene: TRBD1
CDR3aa: CASSSGTGSYEQYF
CDR3nt: TGCGCCAGCAGCTCCGGGACAGGGTCCTACGAGCAGTACTTC